These T cell receptor beta chains were read from a single sample in a study of T cell responses to AZD1222 COVID-19 vaccine. Measured with immunoSEQ multiplex PCR; TCRdb has only the in-frame clones, and not every one. The sample lists roughly 140,000 clones; 82% were seen once. The sequencing here drew on peripheral blood, taken on day 0 of MenACWY control vaccination. Receptors originate from an adult in good health. CDR3s include the opening cysteine and the closing phenylalanine or tryptophan. The D gene is left open where the match is weak. The size field is filled for only some rows; it gives once, few, many or a size class.

j_call: TRBJ1-2
clone_size: .
d_call: .
v_call: TRBV27
cdr3_aa: CASRRDYNYGYTF
cdr3_nt: TGTGCCAGCAGAAGAGACTATAACTATGGCTACACCTTC

j_call: TRBJ1-6
clone_size: .
d_call: .
v_call: TRBV5-5
cdr3_aa: CASSQRWAPGRNSPLHF
cdr3_nt: TGTGCCAGCAGCCAAAGGTGGGCACCCGGGAGGAATTCACCCCTCCACTTT

j_call: TRBJ1-6
clone_size: .
d_call: .
v_call: TRBV6-5
cdr3_aa: CASSLDNSPLHF
cdr3_nt: TGTGCCAGCAGTCTGGATAATTCACCCCTCCACTTT

j_call: TRBJ1-1
clone_size: .
d_call: .
v_call: TRBV3-1/TRBV3-2
cdr3_aa: CASSQDFQGTEAFF
cdr3_nt: TGTGCCAGCAGCCAAGACTTTCAGGGGACTGAAGCTTTCTTT

j_call: TRBJ2-3
clone_size: once
d_call: .
v_call: TRBV5-1
cdr3_aa: CASQLTRYTDTQYF
cdr3_nt: TGCGCCAGCCAGTTGACTAGATACACAGATACGCAGTATTTT

j_call: TRBJ2-1
clone_size: .
d_call: .
v_call: TRBV3-1/TRBV3-2
cdr3_aa: CASSGSAYNEQFF
cdr3_nt: TGTGCCAGCAGCGGGTCAGCCTACAATGAGCAGTTCTTC

j_call: TRBJ1-1
clone_size: .
d_call: .
v_call: TRBV6-1
cdr3_aa: CASSEMPPLGGTEAFF
cdr3_nt: TGTGCCAGCAGCGAAATGCCCCCCCTAGGGGGCACTGAAGCTTTCTTT

j_call: TRBJ1-4
clone_size: .
d_call: .
v_call: TRBV7-9
cdr3_aa: CASSSWGGLDEKLFF
cdr3_nt: TGTGCCAGCAGCTCGTGGGGGGGCCTTGATGAAAAACTGTTTTTT

j_call: TRBJ2-1
clone_size: .
d_call: .
v_call: TRBV18
cdr3_aa: CASSPLAQGNNEQFF
cdr3_nt: TGTGCCAGCTCACCACTAGCACAGGGAAACAATGAGCAGTTCTTC

j_call: TRBJ1-5
clone_size: .
d_call: TRBD1
v_call: TRBV6-2/TRBV6-3
cdr3_aa: CASSSQGYQPQHF
cdr3_nt: TGTGCCAGCAGCTCACAGGGGTATCAGCCCCAGCATTTT

j_call: TRBJ1-5
clone_size: .
d_call: .
v_call: TRBV5-8
cdr3_aa: CASSFSPNQPQHF
cdr3_nt: TGTGCCAGCAGCTTTTCCCCCAATCAGCCCCAGCATTTT

j_call: TRBJ2-7
clone_size: .
d_call: TRBD1
v_call: TRBV5-1
cdr3_aa: CASSLIEGGATYEQYF
cdr3_nt: TGCGCCAGCAGCTTGATCGAAGGGGGCGCTACCTACGAGCAGTACTTC